The entry below describes one TCR beta chain. The antigen is not known. The data belong to a study of shared clonotypes between healthy human individuals. Study results and limitations: Clonotypes which were not shared had lower generation probabilities than clonotypes that all four donors shared. Represented genetic and exposure-history diversity was restricted by having few donors. Larger richness was generally estimated for naive than memory subsets.

Adult Caucasians living in Nashville, Tennessee made up all of the donors. The assay was immunoSEQ multiplex PCR, and TCRdb's table has in-frame clones only and misses some. The sample yields nearly 750,000 clones, roughly 72% seen once. The sequence was collected from a woman in her 30s in good health. The specimen sequenced was memory CD4+ T cells sorted from blood. Subset: CD45RA-negative fraction.

CDR3 sequence (DNA): TGTGCCACCGACAAATCGGGACTATCTGGTTCTGGCTACACCTTC. Encoded protein: CATDKSGLSGSGYTF. The chain is built from TRBV7-2 and TRBJ1-2, with D possibly TRBD1 on 5 matching bases. The CDR3 consists of 15 residues. The V end was cut by 10 bases, the J end by 7 bases, with 25 bases between. CDR1 is SGHTA and CDR2 is FQGNSA in the germline V gene.